This T cell receptor beta chain comes out of a study of shared clonotypes between healthy human individuals. Sequenced by immunoSEQ multiplex PCR; TCRdb stores in-frame clones only, minus some. This table has approximately 1,500,000 clones, around 95% appearing once. The CDR3 contains 16 residues. Germline CDR1 is SGHDN and CDR2 is FVKESK. V gave up 4 bases and J gave up 2 bases; unmatched junction bases: 6. The sample taken for sequencing was naive CD4+ T cells sorted from blood. Subset indicated: CD45RA+ positively selected. The receptor's source is a man under 40 in good health. The J gene is TRBJ2-3, the V gene TRBV14; TRBD2 aligns across 10 bases. This CDR3 reads CASSLIAGGITDTQYF. Here the CDR3 DNA reads TGTGCCAGCAGCCTAATAGCGGGAGGTATCACAGATACGCAGTATTTT. The full variable domain, in which reference TRBV14 and TRBJ2-3 provide the parts outside the CDR3, is EAGVTQFPSHSVIEKGQTVTLRCDPISGHDNLYWYRRVMGKEIKFLLHFVKESKQDESGMPNNRFLAERTGGTYSTLKVQPAELEDSGVYFCASSLIAGGITDTQYFGPGTRLTVL.